A selection of T cell receptor beta chains follows, all from one sample in a study of blood T cell repertoires in COVID-19. Sequencing was performed with immunoSEQ multiplex PCR; in TCRdb, only in-frame clones are kept and a portion is missing. Found here are over 150,000 clones, roughly 80% of them singletons; the top ten hold approximately 32%. The sample taken for sequencing was peripheral blood. These receptors all come from a woman aged 55-75 years with acute or convalescent COVID-19. The CDR3 runs from the conserved cysteine through the conserved F or W. The D gene is left open where the match is weak. Not all rows give a size; the values are once, few, many and, for expanded clones, a class.

CDR3 protein	CDR3 DNA	V gene	clone size	D gene	J gene
CASSQDPSRQETQYF	TGCGCCAGCAGCCAAGATCCCTCCCGCCAAGAGACCCAGTACTTC	TRBV4-1	NA	NA	TRBJ2-5
CASSRPTGGRGGYTF	TGCGCCAGCAGCCGTCCCACAGGGGGCCGGGGAGGCTACACCTTC	TRBV4-1	few	TRBD1	TRBJ1-2
CASSQAAQGRWNTEAFF	TGCGCCAGCAGCCAAGCCGCACAGGGGCGATGGAACACTGAAGCTTTCTTT	TRBV4-1	NA	TRBD1	TRBJ1-1
CASNPPGSHNSPLHF	TGTGCCAGCAACCCACCGGGATCCCATAATTCACCCCTCCACTTT	TRBV7-9	NA	NA	TRBJ1-6
CASSLRGAKTQYF	TGTGCCAGCAGCTTGCGGGGGGCGAAGACCCAGTACTTC	TRBV5-4	NA	NA	TRBJ2-5
CATSRSTGPRSGNTIYF	TGTGCCACCAGCAGATCTACAGGGCCACGCTCTGGAAACACCATATATTTT	TRBV15	NA	NA	TRBJ1-3
CASSFTGVETQYF	TGTGCCAGCAGCTTTACAGGGGTAGAGACCCAGTACTTC	TRBV7-9	NA	TRBD1	TRBJ2-5
CASSYLQSNTEAFF	TGTGCCAGCAGTTACTTACAGTCGAACACTGAAGCTTTCTTT	TRBV2	NA	NA	TRBJ1-1
CASSSWGGERETQYF	TGTGCCAGCAGTTCCTGGGGCGGGGAGAGAGAGACCCAGTACTTC	TRBV5-4	once	NA	TRBJ2-5
CASSDTGQLKLFF	TGTGCCAGCAGTGACACCGGACAGCTAAAACTGTTTTTT	TRBV6-1	NA	NA	TRBJ1-4
CASSLTGGVPNYGYTF	TGTGCCAGCAGCTTAACGGGAGGGGTACCTAACTATGGCTACACCTTC	TRBV7-3	few	NA	TRBJ1-2
CATTDTTNEKLFF	TGTGCCACCACAGATACAACTAATGAAAAACTGTTTTTT	TRBV28	NA	NA	TRBJ1-4
CASSLRAASGGPNTDTQYF	TGTGCCAGCAGCCTTCGCGCGGCTAGCGGGGGGCCTAACACAGATACGCAGTATTTT	TRBV9	once	TRBD2	TRBJ2-3
CASSFPPGRAIADTQYF	TGTGCCAGCAGCTTCCCCCCAGGGAGGGCAATAGCGGATACGCAGTATTTT	TRBV13	NA	TRBD2	TRBJ2-3
CASSLNSNSYNEQFF	TGTGCCAGCAGCTTAAACAGCAACTCCTACAATGAGCAGTTCTTC	TRBV7-3	many	NA	TRBJ2-1
CASSVSQDTQYF	TGTGCCAGCAGCGTATCACAAGATACGCAGTATTTT	TRBV9	NA	NA	TRBJ2-3
CASSSPGQETYGYTF	TGCGCCAGCAGCTCTCCGGGACAGGAAACCTATGGCTACACCTTC	TRBV5-1	NA	TRBD1	TRBJ1-2
CASSQNRGVGEKLFF	TGTGCCAGCAGCCAAAACAGGGGAGTCGGTGAAAAACTGTTTTTT	TRBV3-1/TRBV3-2	NA	TRBD1	TRBJ1-4
CASSQNSGGWSPLHF	TGTGCCAGCAGCCAGAACTCGGGGGGGTGGTCACCCCTCCACTTT	TRBV3-1/TRBV3-2	NA	NA	TRBJ1-6
CASSERGEQYF	TGTGCCAGCAGTGAACGGGGGGAGCAGTACTTC	TRBV6-1	NA	NA	TRBJ2-7
CAWSSNEKLFF	TGTGCCTGGAGTTCAAATGAAAAACTGTTTTTT	TRBV30	NA	NA	TRBJ1-4
CASSLGDRGTRTDTQYF	TGCGCCAGCAGCTTGGGGGACAGGGGTACTAGGACAGATACGCAGTATTTT	TRBV5-1	NA	TRBD1	TRBJ2-3
CASSNSTGLGTEAFF	TGTGCCAGCAGCAACTCTACAGGTCTAGGCACTGAAGCTTTCTTT	TRBV7-9	NA	NA	TRBJ1-1
CASSPDRGPGNTIYF	TGTGCCAGCTCACCCGACAGGGGGCCGGGAAACACCATATATTTT	TRBV18	once	TRBD1	TRBJ1-3
CASSLQAQGAFNEQFF	TGCGCCAGCAGCTTGCAGGCTCAGGGGGCCTTCAATGAGCAGTTCTTC	TRBV5-1	NA	TRBD1	TRBJ2-1
CASSIPKQGTSSYNSPLHF	TGTGCCAGTAGTATCCCTAAACAGGGAACTAGCTCCTATAATTCACCCCTCCACTTT	TRBV19	NA	NA	TRBJ1-6
CASSSLGQGARTEAFF	TGTGCCAGCAGTTCCCTTGGACAGGGGGCGAGGACTGAAGCTTTCTTT	TRBV28	NA	TRBD1	TRBJ1-1
CASSPTGVADYGYTF	TGTGCCAGCAGCCCCACAGGGGTAGCTGACTATGGCTACACCTTC	TRBV7-2	NA	TRBD1	TRBJ1-2
CASSLGQTGPDGYTF	TGTGCCAGCAGCTTAGGACAGACAGGGCCGGATGGCTACACCTTC	TRBV7-2	NA	TRBD1	TRBJ1-2
CASSVDQGVGTEAFF	TGTGCCAGCAGCGTAGACCAGGGGGTAGGAACTGAAGCTTTCTTT	TRBV9	NA	TRBD1	TRBJ1-1
CASSLGRKETQYF	TGTGCCAGCAGCTTAGGCAGAAAAGAGACCCAGTACTTC	TRBV11-2	NA	NA	TRBJ2-5
CASSQRKRGSNTEAFF	TGTGCCAGCAGCCAACGGAAACGCGGGTCGAACACTGAAGCTTTCTTT	TRBV3-1/TRBV3-2	NA	NA	TRBJ1-1
CASSERDREDSPLHF	TGTGCCAGCAGTGAACGGGACAGGGAGGATTCACCCCTCCACTTT	TRBV6-1	NA	TRBD1	TRBJ1-6
CVPGQGNTIYF	TGTGTTCCGGGACAGGGAAACACCATATATTTT	TRBV19	NA	TRBD1	TRBJ1-3
CASSKGQGREKLFF	TGTGCCAGCAGTAAGGGACAGGGAAGGGAAAAACTGTTTTTT	TRBV28	once	TRBD1	TRBJ1-4
CASSPRGGRGADTQYF	TGTGCCAGCAGCCCCCGGGGGGGACGGGGCGCAGATACGCAGTATTTT	TRBV11-3	NA	TRBD2	TRBJ2-3
CASSPTANSGNTIYF	TGTGCCAGCAGCCCGACAGCGAACTCTGGAAACACCATATATTTT	TRBV7-2	NA	NA	TRBJ1-3
CASSSVSGTYYNEQFF	TGTGCCAGCAGCTCCGTCAGCGGGACTTACTACAATGAGCAGTTCTTC	TRBV5-6	NA	TRBD2	TRBJ2-1
CASSVGDRPYNEQFF	TGTGCCAGCAGCGTAGGGGACAGGCCCTACAATGAGCAGTTCTTC	TRBV9	NA	TRBD1	TRBJ2-1
CASSYGGGRTLESNQPQHF	TGTGCCAGCAGTTATGGGGGGGGAAGGACTCTGGAAAGCAATCAGCCCCAGCATTTT	TRBV6-9	once	NA	TRBJ1-5